This is a list of T cell receptor beta chains from one sample in a study of T-cell reconstitution after alpha-beta-depleted transplantation in children. TCRdb reanalysed the PCR reads using MiXCR and keeps one entry per CDR3 protein. Altogether 330,000 or so distinct CDR3 sequences are present, over 9.5% being singletons, with the ten largest covering approximately 7.6%. Here the sequenced sample was PBMCs, taken before TCRalphabeta/CD19-depleted stem cell transplant. These receptors all come from a boy under two years old with acute myeloid leukemia, due to receive a stem cell transplant. Each CDR3 is given with its conserved first and last residue. Each record gives: J gene, D gene, V gene, clone size, CDR3 protein, CDR3 DNA. A D gene is named only where the DNA matches it firmly. A row's size may be missing; if present it is once, few, many or a size class.

TRBJ2-4,TRBD2,TRBV20-1,many,CSARDRGLAGGPANIQYF,TGCAGTGCTAGAGATAGGGGGCTAGCGGGAGGGCCGGCAAACATTCAGTACTTC
TRBJ1-6,TRBD1,TRBV12-3/TRBV12-4,many,CASSNRGGNSPLHF,TGTGCCAGCAGTAACAGGGGGGGTAATTCACCCCTCCACTTT
TRBJ2-7,.,TRBV12-3/TRBV12-4,many,CASSLRTGSYEQYF,TGTGCCAGCAGTTTACGAACGGGTTCCTACGAGCAGTACTTC
TRBJ2-3,.,TRBV24-1,many,CATSEPGPDTQYF,TGTGCCACCAGTGAGCCGGGGCCAGATACGCAGTATTTT
TRBJ2-7,TRBD2,TRBV29-1,.,CSVDGGGRTYEQYF,TGCAGCGTTGACGGGGGGGGAAGGACCTACGAGCAGTACTTC
TRBJ2-1,.,TRBV20-1,many,CSARAVPPYNEQFF,TGCAGTGCTAGGGCAGTCCCCCCCTACAATGAGCAGTTCTTC
TRBJ2-2,TRBD2,TRBV5-1,few,CASKGELAGMTGELFF,TGCGCCAGCAAGGGGGAACTAGCGGGGATGACCGGGGAGCTGTTTTTT
TRBJ1-1,TRBD1,TRBV5-1,many,CASSSDRAGGTEAFF,TGCGCCAGCAGCTCGGACAGGGCAGGGGGCACTGAAGCTTTCTTT
TRBJ2-7,.,TRBV18,medium-sized,CASSTTPTSWSYEQYF,TGTGCCAGCTCAACCACCCCGACTAGTTGGTCCTACGAGCAGTACTTC
TRBJ2-2,.,TRBV7-8,many,CASSGWDALGTGELFF,TGTGCCAGCAGCGGATGGGACGCCCTCGGCACCGGGGAGCTGTTTTTT
TRBJ1-5,TRBD1,TRBV19,.,CASWDRRNQPQHF,TGTGCCAGTTGGGACAGACGCAATCAGCCCCAGCATTTT
TRBJ2-1,TRBD1,TRBV7-8,many,CASSLEAQGEDEQFF,TGTGCCAGCAGCTTGGAGGCACAGGGGGAAGATGAGCAGTTCTTC
TRBJ1-2,.,TRBV4-3,many,CASSQGLGVGYTF,TGCGCCAGCAGCCAAGGGTTGGGGGTTGGCTACACCTTC
TRBJ2-7,TRBD1,TRBV6-1,many,CASRPHRGHGQYF,TGTGCCAGCAGGCCACACAGGGGGCATGGGCAGTACTTC
TRBJ2-5,.,TRBV24-1,many,CATSDLRKTQYF,TGTGCCACCAGTGATTTGCGAAAGACCCAGTACTTC
TRBJ2-1,.,TRBV5-1,many,CASSLLDRWGNNEQFF,TGCGCCAGCAGCTTGCTGGACAGATGGGGCAACAATGAGCAGTTCTTC
TRBJ1-6,.,TRBV7-9,many,CASSFTPNSPLHF,TGTGCCAGCAGCTTTACCCCGAATTCACCCCTCCACTTT
TRBJ2-7,TRBD1,TRBV5-4,.,CASSLEWGQAYEQYF,TGTGCCAGCAGCTTGGAATGGGGACAGGCCTACGAGCAGTACTTC
TRBJ2-7,.,TRBV7-9,many,CASSLIPGYEQYF,TGTGCCAGCAGCTTAATCCCAGGGTACGAGCAGTACTTC
TRBJ1-1,.,TRBV5-1,many,CASSLAGQVNTEAFF,TGCGCCAGCAGCTTGGCGGGACAAGTGAACACTGAAGCTTTCTTT
TRBJ2-3,TRBD2,TRBV29-1,.,CSGGTTVGTDTQYF,TGCAGCGGTGGGACTACCGTCGGCACAGATACGCAGTATTTT
TRBJ1-1,.,TRBV29-1,many,CSVALSYMGTEAFF,TGCAGCGTTGCCCTGTCCTACATGGGGACTGAAGCTTTCTTT
TRBJ2-2,.,TRBV24-1,many,CATSATTNTGELFF,TGTGCCACCAGTGCGACAACCAACACCGGGGAGCTGTTTTTT
TRBJ2-3,TRBD2,TRBV20-1,.,CSAGLAGSTDTQYF,TGCAGTGCTGGTCTAGCGGGTAGCACAGATACGCAGTATTTT
TRBJ2-7,.,TRBV7-2,many,CASSFSTGNYEQYF,TGTGCCAGCAGCTTTTCAACCGGGAACTACGAGCAGTACTTC
TRBJ2-7,TRBD1,TRBV12-3/TRBV12-4,.,CTFSLADRGEQYF,TGTACCTTCAGTTTAGCGGACAGGGGCGAGCAGTACTTC
TRBJ1-6,.,TRBV6-5,many,CASSWSGTVNSPLHF,TGTGCCAGCAGTTGGTCCGGGACGGTAAATTCACCCCTCCACTTT
TRBJ2-7,TRBD2,TRBV5-4,.,CASSGGTSGSEQYF,TGTGCCAGCAGCGGAGGGACTAGCGGGAGCGAGCAGTACTTC
TRBJ1-6,.,TRBV28,many,CASSFWGPYSPLHF,TGTGCCAGCAGTTTCTGGGGACCCTATTCACCCCTCCACTTT
TRBJ1-5,.,TRBV12-3/TRBV12-4,.,CASSLAGTRGEPQHF,TGTGCCAGCAGTTTAGCGGGGACCCGCGGAGAGCCCCAGCATTTT
TRBJ2-3,TRBD1,TRBV7-9,.,CASGRDRPRTDTQYF,TGTGCCAGCGGCCGGGACAGGCCTCGCACAGATACGCAGTATTTT
TRBJ2-7,TRBD2,TRBV6-5,many,CASSYSGSLAGGPGEQYF,TGTGCCAGCAGTTACTCCGGCAGTCTAGCGGGCGGACCCGGCGAGCAGTACTTC
TRBJ2-7,TRBD1,TRBV20-1,many,CSASFPGQGYEQYF,TGCAGTGCTTCTTTTCCGGGACAGGGCTACGAGCAGTACTTC
TRBJ2-2,.,TRBV12-3/TRBV12-4,many,CASSLPYSPGELFF,TGTGCCAGCAGTCTCCCGTACTCCCCCGGGGAGCTGTTTTTT
TRBJ2-7,.,TRBV20-1,many,CSARERRDVAYEQYF,TGCAGTGCTAGAGAGCGCCGGGACGTCGCCTACGAGCAGTACTTC
TRBJ2-1,TRBD2,TRBV5-1,.,CASSLTIAGGYNEQFF,TGCGCCAGCAGCTTGACCATAGCGGGAGGCTACAATGAGCAGTTCTTC
TRBJ2-7,.,TRBV5-5,few,CASSVTGGVREQYF,TGTGCCAGCAGCGTAACAGGGGGGGTCAGGGAGCAGTACTTC
TRBJ2-5,.,TRBV7-2,.,CASSLTERTLGETQYF,TGTGCCAGCAGCTTAACCGAGCGGACCCTTGGGGAGACCCAGTACTTC
TRBJ2-3,.,TRBV20-1,many,CSADAQGTDTQYF,TGCAGTGCGGATGCCCAAGGCACAGATACGCAGTATTTT
TRBJ2-7,TRBD1,TRBV6-1,many,CASSPGQHYEQYF,TGTGCCAGCAGCCCGGGACAGCACTACGAGCAGTACTTC
TRBJ2-5,TRBD2,TRBV27,.,CASTGLAGGQETQYF,TGTGCCAGCACCGGACTAGCGGGGGGACAAGAGACCCAGTACTTC
TRBJ2-7,TRBD2,TRBV5-1,many,CASSLTSGSNEQYF,TGCGCCAGCAGCTTGACTAGCGGGAGCAACGAGCAGTACTTC
TRBJ2-1,TRBD1,TRBV30,many,CAWRGGQGRGYNEQFF,TGTGCCTGGAGGGGAGGACAGGGGAGGGGGTACAATGAGCAGTTCTTC
TRBJ1-4,.,TRBV3-1,.,CTSCFVASDSPFNEKLFF,TGTACCAGCTGTTTCGTGGCCTCGGACAGCCCCTTCAATGAAAAACTGTTTTTT
TRBJ2-1,.,TRBV20-1,many,CSARDPRQGRGNEQFF,TGCAGTGCTAGAGATCCCCGGCAGGGGAGGGGTAATGAGCAGTTCTTC
TRBJ1-2,TRBD1,TRBV11-2,few,CASSLGTGALDGYTF,TGTGCCAGCAGCTTAGGGACAGGGGCCCTTGATGGCTACACCTTC
TRBJ2-3,TRBD2,TRBV24-1,.,CATSDPTSGVAGGLTDTQYF,TGTGCCACCAGTGACCCCACGTCGGGGGTAGCGGGAGGCCTCACAGATACGCAGTATTTT
TRBJ2-1,.,TRBV2,few,CTSSFRGRRKGSYNEQFF,TGTACCAGCAGTTTTAGGGGGAGAAGGAAAGGGTCCTACAATGAGCAGTTCTTC
TRBJ2-5,.,TRBV20-1,many,CSARDLGTLAQETQYF,TGCAGTGCTAGAGATCTGGGGACACTAGCACAAGAGACCCAGTACTTC
TRBJ1-5,TRBD1,TRBV12-3/TRBV12-4,many,CASSLIGQDRTRVGNQPQHF,TGTGCCAGCAGTTTAATAGGTCAGGACAGGACGCGGGTTGGCAATCAGCCCCAGCATTTT
TRBJ2-1,.,TRBV3-1,many,CASSQRTSVRQFF,TGTGCCAGCAGCCAACGAACTAGTGTCAGGCAGTTCTTC
TRBJ2-1,.,TRBV12-3/TRBV12-4,many,CASRDKNEQFF,TGTGCCAGCAGGGACAAGAATGAGCAGTTCTTC
TRBJ2-4,TRBD2,TRBV30,.,CAWSVAGGNIQYF,TGTGCCTGGAGTGTAGCGGGGGGAAACATTCAGTACTTC